The 10 T cell receptor beta chains reported below all come from one sample, sequenced in a study of OX40 agonist ivuxolimab in advanced cancers. Sequenced by immunoSEQ multiplex PCR; TCRdb stores in-frame clones only, minus some. Altogether 60,000 or so clones are present, about 85% being singletons, with the ten largest covering approximately 5%. Sequenced here: CD4+ or CD8+ T cells sorted from blood, sampled in a trial of the OX40 agonist ivuxolimab. These receptors originate from an adult with an advanced solid tumor such as melanoma, head and neck, liver or kidney cancer.

The chain uses TRBV7-9 and TRBJ2-1; possibly TRBD1 or TRBD2 for D (5 bases each). The CDR3 contains 16 residues. The V and J ends lost 6 bases and 3 bases respectively, with 18 bases between them. Germline CDR1 reads SEHNR; CDR2 reads FQNEAQ (reference sequence). The CDR3 sequence: CASSSSGRQIYNEQFF. CDR3 coding DNA: TGTGCCAGCAGTTCCTCGGGACGTCAGATCTACAATGAGCAGTTCTTC. The full variable domain, in which reference TRBV7-9 and TRBJ2-1 provide the parts outside the CDR3, is DTGVSQNPRHKITKRGQNVTFRCDPISEHNRLYWYRQTLGQGPEFLTYFQNEAQLEKSRLLSDRFSAERPKGSFSTLEIQRTEQGDSAMYLCASSSSGRQIYNEQFFGPGTRLTVL.

This chain links TRBV11-2 with TRBJ1-3; 8 bases agree with TRBD1. Per germline, CDR1 SGHAT and CDR2 FQNNGV. Unmatched junction bases numbered 3, after V lost 3 bases and J lost 2 bases. The CDR3 is made up of 15 amino acids. The CDR3 nucleotides read TGTGCCAGCAGCTTCACAGGGGGAACTGGAAACACCATATATTTT. This encodes CASSFTGGTGNTIYF.

The J gene is TRBJ1-2, the V gene TRBV16; no definite D call. The CDR3 is 15 amino acids. V lost 1 base and J 3 bases, leaving 12 bases between the germline ends. Germline CDR1 and CDR2: KGHSY and FQNENV. The CDR3 here is CASSQFSARDYGYTF. The CDR3 region has the DNA TGTGCCAGCAGCCAATTTTCGGCCCGGGACTATGGCTACACCTTC.

This rearrangement joins TRBV20-1 to TRBJ1-1; D may be TRBD1 (6 bases). CDR3 length: 11 residues. V lost 5 bases and J lost 8, with 12 bases in between. Looked up from germline, CDR1 is DFQATT and CDR2 is SNEGSKA (reference sequence). The chain's CDR3 is CSAFVGQEAFF. The CDR3 nucleotides read TGCAGTGCTTTCGTCGGACAGGAAGCTTTCTTT.

J is TRBJ2-7 and V is TRBV14, with a tentative D call TRBD2 (6 bases). Germline values: CDR1 SGHDN, CDR2 FVKESK. This CDR3 spans 14 amino acids. Trimming cost V 3 bases and J 4 bases, with 13 bases left between them. CDR3 amino acids: CASSQAGRPYEQYF. The CDR3 nucleotides are TGTGCCAGCAGCCAGGCGGGACGGCCGTACGAGCAGTACTTC.

The J gene is TRBJ1-1, the V gene TRBV6-5, with TRBD1 as a possible D gene (5 bases). The V gene's germline CDR1 is MNHEY and CDR2 SVGAGI. This CDR3 comprises 16 residues. The V and J ends lost 0 bases and 0 bases respectively, with 11 bases between them. This CDR3 reads CASSYSGREMNTEAFF. CDR3 bases: TGTGCCAGCAGTTACTCGGGCAGGGAGATGAACACTGAAGCTTTCTTT.

The chain uses TRBV7-8 and TRBJ2-5; D is unresolved. Germline V CDR1 and CDR2: SGHVS, FQNEAQ. Trimming removed 5 bases at V and 4 bases at J, with 5 bases between. This CDR3 contains 11 residues. The CDR3 is CASSNGETQYF. The CDR3 bases are TGTGCCAGCAGCAACGGAGAGACCCAGTACTTC. The full variable domain, with the rest looked up from reference TRBV7-8 and TRBJ2-5, is GAGVSQSPRYKVAKRGQDVALRCDPISGHVSLFWYQQALGQGPEFLTYFQNEAQLDKSGLPSDRFFAERPEGSVSTLKIQRTQQEDSAVYLCASSNGETQYFGPGTRLLVL.

The chain recombines TRBV28 with TRBJ1-1; a weak D match, TRBD1 (6 bases). The germline gives CDR1 MDHEN, CDR2 SYDVKM. Trimming took off 7 bases at V and 0 bases at J, with 12 bases between the two ends. There are 14 residues in the CDR3. The CDR3 DNA sequence: TGTGCCAGCACTGCGGGACAAATGAACACTGAAGCTTTCTTT. Protein: CASTAGQMNTEAFF.

This clone was detected only once. The V call is TRBV5-1, the J call TRBJ2-5, with D possibly matching TRBD2 (6 bases). Trimming shortened V by 0 bases and J by 2 bases, and 14 bases separated the two germline ends. Germline CDR1 SGHRS, CDR2 YFSETQ. This CDR3 comprises 16 residues. DNA for the CDR3: TGCGCCAGCAGCTTGGATATCCGACGGGGGCAAGAGACCCAGTACTTC. Amino acids: CASSLDIRRGQETQYF.

V gene TRBV2 combines with J gene TRBJ2-1, with 10 bases fitting TRBD1. Losses at the gene ends were 5 bases for V and 8 bases for J; bases not matched to a gene: 9. There are 15 residues in the CDR3. The V gene's germline CDR1 is SNHLY and CDR2 FYNNEI. CDR3 bases: TGTGCCAGCAGTTCGCCGGGACAGGGGCACGATGAGCAGTTCTTC. As protein: CASSSPGQGHDEQFF.